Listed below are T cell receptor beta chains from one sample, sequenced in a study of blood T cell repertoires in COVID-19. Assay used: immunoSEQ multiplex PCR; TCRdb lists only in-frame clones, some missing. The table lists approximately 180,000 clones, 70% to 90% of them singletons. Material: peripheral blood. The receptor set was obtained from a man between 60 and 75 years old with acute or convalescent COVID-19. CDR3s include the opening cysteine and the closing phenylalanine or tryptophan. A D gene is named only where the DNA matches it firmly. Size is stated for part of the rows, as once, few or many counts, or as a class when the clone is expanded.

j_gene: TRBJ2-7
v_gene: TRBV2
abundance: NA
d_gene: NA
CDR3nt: TGTGCCAGCGGGGAGACATGGCTAGAGCAGTACTTC
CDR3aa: CASGETWLEQYF

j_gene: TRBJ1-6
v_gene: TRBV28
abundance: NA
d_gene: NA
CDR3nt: TGTGCCAGCAGTCCAGGGGCGGCCTATAATTCACCCCTCCACTTT
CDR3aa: CASSPGAAYNSPLHF

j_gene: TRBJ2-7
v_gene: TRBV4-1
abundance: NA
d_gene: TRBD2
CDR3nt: TGCGCCAGCAGCCAAGATCCCCTAGCGGGGTCCTACGAGCAGTACTTC
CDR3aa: CASSQDPLAGSYEQYF

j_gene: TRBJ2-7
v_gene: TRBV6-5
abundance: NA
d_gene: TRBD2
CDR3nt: TGTGCCAGCAGCACTGGGACTAGCCCTACCTACGAGCAGTACTTC
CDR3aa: CASSTGTSPTYEQYF

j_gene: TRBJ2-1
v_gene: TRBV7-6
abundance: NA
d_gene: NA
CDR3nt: TGTGCCAGCAGCCCCTTAGCGTCCTCCTACAATGAGCAGTTCTTC
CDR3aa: CASSPLASSYNEQFF

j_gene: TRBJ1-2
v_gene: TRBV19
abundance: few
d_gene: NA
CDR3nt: TGTGCCAGTAGTAACCACTTCAAGAACTATGGCTACACCTTC
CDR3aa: CASSNHFKNYGYTF

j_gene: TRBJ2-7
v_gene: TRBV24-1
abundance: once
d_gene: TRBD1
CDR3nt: TGTGCCACCAGACAGGGGTTATGGGCCTACGAGCAGTACTTC
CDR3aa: CATRQGLWAYEQYF

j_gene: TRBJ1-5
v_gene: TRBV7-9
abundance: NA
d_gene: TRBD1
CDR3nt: TGTGCCAGCACCTCGGACAGGGGAAGCAATCAGCCCCAGCATTTT
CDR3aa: CASTSDRGSNQPQHF

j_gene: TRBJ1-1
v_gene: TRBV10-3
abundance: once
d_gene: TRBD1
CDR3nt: TGTGCCATCAGTGGGAACGACAGGGCTGAAGCTTTCTTT
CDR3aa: CAISGNDRAEAFF

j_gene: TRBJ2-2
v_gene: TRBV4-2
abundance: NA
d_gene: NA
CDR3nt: TGTGCCAGCAGCCAAGAAGAGGAGTTAACCGGGGAGCTGTTTTTT
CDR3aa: CASSQEEELTGELFF

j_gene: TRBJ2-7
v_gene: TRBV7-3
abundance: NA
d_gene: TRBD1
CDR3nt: TGTGCCAGCAGCCGGGGGACAGGAAACTACGAGCAGTACTTC
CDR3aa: CASSRGTGNYEQYF

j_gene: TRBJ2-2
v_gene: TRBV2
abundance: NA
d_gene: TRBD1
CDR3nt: TGTGCCAGCAGTGTTCAGGGGGCCGGGAACACCGGGGAGCTGTTTTTT
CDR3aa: CASSVQGAGNTGELFF

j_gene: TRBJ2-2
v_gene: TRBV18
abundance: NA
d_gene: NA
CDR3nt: TGTGCCAGCTCCCTTAGGGGAACTGGGAACACCGGGGAGCTGTTTTTT
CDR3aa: CASSLRGTGNTGELFF

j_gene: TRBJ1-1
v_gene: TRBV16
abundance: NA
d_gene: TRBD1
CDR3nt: TGTGCCAGCAGCCAAATGCTTGGGACAGGGAACACTGAAGCTTTCTTT
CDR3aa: CASSQMLGTGNTEAFF

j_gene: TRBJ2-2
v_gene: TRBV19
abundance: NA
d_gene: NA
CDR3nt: TGTGCCAGTCGCTTAAGCGGGTCGGGCACCGGGGAGCTGTTTTTT
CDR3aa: CASRLSGSGTGELFF

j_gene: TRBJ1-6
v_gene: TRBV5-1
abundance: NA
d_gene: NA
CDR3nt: TGCGCCAGCCACGCAGGGGATAATTCACCCCTCCACTTT
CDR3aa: CASHAGDNSPLHF

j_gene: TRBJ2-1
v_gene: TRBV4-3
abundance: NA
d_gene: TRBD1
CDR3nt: TGCGCCAGCAGCCAGGAACCCCAAGGACAGGGGAACTACAATGAGCAGTTCTTC
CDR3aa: CASSQEPQGQGNYNEQFF

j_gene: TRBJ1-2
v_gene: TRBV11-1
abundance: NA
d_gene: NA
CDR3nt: TGTGCCAGCAGCCAGGTCACCGACTATGGCTACACCTTC
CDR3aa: CASSQVTDYGYTF

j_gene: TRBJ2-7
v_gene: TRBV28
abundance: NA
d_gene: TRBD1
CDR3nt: TGTGCCAGCAGCTGGCCGGGACAGGGATCCTACGAGCAGTACTTC
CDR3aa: CASSWPGQGSYEQYF

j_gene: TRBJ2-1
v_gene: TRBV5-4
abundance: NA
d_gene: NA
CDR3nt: TGTGCCAGCAGCTTGCCTGAGGGCAGCTCCTACAATGAGCAGTTCTTC
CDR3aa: CASSLPEGSSYNEQFF

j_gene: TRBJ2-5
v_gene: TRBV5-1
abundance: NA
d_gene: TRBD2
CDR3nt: TGCGCCAGCAGCTTTGAGACTAGCGGGAGTCTCCAAGAGACCCAGTACTTC
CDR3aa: CASSFETSGSLQETQYF

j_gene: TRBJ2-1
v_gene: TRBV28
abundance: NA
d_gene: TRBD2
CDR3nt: TGTGCCATCTTGGCGGGCGGGAGGGCCAATGAGCAGTTCTTC
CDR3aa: CAILAGGRANEQFF